This is a list of T cell receptor beta chains from one sample in a study of control samples from healthy donors and cancer patients. The table came from immunoSEQ multiplex PCR; TCRdb's copy has only in-frame clones and leaves some out. In the table there are some 130,000 clones, about 90% of which are singletons. The sample was blood. Receptor source: a woman in her forties or fifties in good health. The conserved cysteine and the conserved F or W are not part of the CDR3 here. Not every row has a clone size; where given, it reads once, few, many or a size class.

v_gene: TRBV28; j_gene: TRBJ1-3; abundance: NA; CDR3aa: ASSFGLGNTIY
v_gene: TRBV12-2; j_gene: TRBJ2-7; abundance: NA; CDR3aa: ASRLERTGAYEQY
v_gene: TRBV6-5; j_gene: TRBJ1-2; abundance: NA; CDR3aa: ASRARVWGGYT
v_gene: TRBV27; j_gene: TRBJ1-5; abundance: once; CDR3aa: ASSPRTGNFLYSNQPQH
v_gene: TRBV7-8; j_gene: TRBJ2-2; abundance: NA; CDR3aa: ASSLPNTGELF
v_gene: TRBV10-3; j_gene: TRBJ1-6; abundance: NA; CDR3aa: AISESQPGPYSPLH
v_gene: TRBV12-3/TRBV12-4; j_gene: TRBJ2-3; abundance: NA; CDR3aa: ASSGQYTDTQY
v_gene: TRBV3-1/TRBV3-2; j_gene: TRBJ1-1; abundance: NA; CDR3aa: ASSPRVNGGTEAF
v_gene: TRBV5-4; j_gene: TRBJ2-1; abundance: once; CDR3aa: ASSLAGAGGYNGQF
v_gene: TRBV6-6; j_gene: TRBJ2-1; abundance: NA; CDR3aa: ASSSLAGGTYNEQF
v_gene: TRBV6-2/TRBV6-3; j_gene: TRBJ2-1; abundance: NA; CDR3aa: ASSYLAGGLRDEQF
v_gene: TRBV5-1; j_gene: TRBJ2-3; abundance: NA; CDR3aa: ASSAGGARTDTQY
v_gene: TRBV4-1; j_gene: TRBJ1-1; abundance: NA; CDR3aa: ASRLNTEAF
v_gene: TRBV7-7; j_gene: TRBJ1-1; abundance: NA; CDR3aa: ASSFQNTEAF
v_gene: TRBV6-2/TRBV6-3; j_gene: TRBJ2-3; abundance: NA; CDR3aa: ASSYLRFRDTQY
v_gene: TRBV12-2; j_gene: TRBJ1-4; abundance: NA; CDR3aa: ASRLAYPGIATNEKLF
v_gene: TRBV28; j_gene: TRBJ1-2; abundance: NA; CDR3aa: ASRDRGQANYGYT
v_gene: TRBV4-1; j_gene: TRBJ1-6; abundance: NA; CDR3aa: ASSQETLPLH
v_gene: TRBV19; j_gene: TRBJ1-2; abundance: NA; CDR3aa: ASSTLRDTSYGYT
v_gene: TRBV28; j_gene: TRBJ2-3; abundance: once; CDR3aa: ASELGSTDTQY
v_gene: TRBV2; j_gene: TRBJ1-1; abundance: NA; CDR3aa: ASRETANTEAF
v_gene: TRBV20-1; j_gene: TRBJ2-4; abundance: NA; CDR3aa: SASTGGVNIQY
v_gene: TRBV12-3/TRBV12-4; j_gene: TRBJ2-3; abundance: NA; CDR3aa: ASAVAGVDTQY
v_gene: TRBV27; j_gene: TRBJ1-6; abundance: NA; CDR3aa: ASSDAQGAHNSPLH
v_gene: TRBV24-1; j_gene: TRBJ1-5; abundance: NA; CDR3aa: ATEGAESNQPQH
v_gene: TRBV20-1; j_gene: TRBJ1-1; abundance: NA; CDR3aa: SAREVKAF
v_gene: TRBV18; j_gene: TRBJ2-7; abundance: NA; CDR3aa: ASSPRGTYEQY
v_gene: TRBV4-1; j_gene: TRBJ2-3; abundance: NA; CDR3aa: ASSQDGGQGPTDTQY
v_gene: TRBV10-3; j_gene: TRBJ2-1; abundance: NA; CDR3aa: AIRRDNNEQF
v_gene: TRBV30; j_gene: TRBJ2-7; abundance: NA; CDR3aa: AWSVLGAEQY
v_gene: TRBV27; j_gene: TRBJ1-2; abundance: NA; CDR3aa: AKIGGEVYGYT
v_gene: TRBV4-1; j_gene: TRBJ1-5; abundance: NA; CDR3aa: ASSQDETPNQPQH
v_gene: TRBV19; j_gene: TRBJ2-7; abundance: NA; CDR3aa: ASSIRRGEVEQY
v_gene: TRBV28; j_gene: TRBJ1-5; abundance: NA; CDR3aa: ASRLGQGGNGNQPQH
v_gene: TRBV5-6; j_gene: TRBJ2-2; abundance: NA; CDR3aa: ASSLGQGTGELF
v_gene: TRBV5-1; j_gene: TRBJ2-7; abundance: NA; CDR3aa: ASSLEATGGALGSYEQY
v_gene: TRBV5-4; j_gene: TRBJ1-1; abundance: NA; CDR3aa: ASSLDRGTEAF
v_gene: TRBV18; j_gene: TRBJ1-1; abundance: NA; CDR3aa: ASSGTQNTEAF
v_gene: TRBV5-1; j_gene: TRBJ2-1; abundance: once; CDR3aa: ASSSSGTSFHEQF
v_gene: TRBV2; j_gene: TRBJ1-2; abundance: once; CDR3aa: ASRAGQLNYGYT
v_gene: TRBV9; j_gene: TRBJ2-1; abundance: NA; CDR3aa: ASSADLLGPNEQF
v_gene: TRBV19; j_gene: TRBJ1-1; abundance: NA; CDR3aa: ASSMGDKGLNTEAF
v_gene: TRBV29-1; j_gene: TRBJ1-4; abundance: NA; CDR3aa: SVAGGWGEKLF
v_gene: TRBV6-5; j_gene: TRBJ1-2; abundance: NA; CDR3aa: ASNGRAVST
v_gene: TRBV28; j_gene: TRBJ2-7; abundance: NA; CDR3aa: ASSYGYVSSSYEQY
v_gene: TRBV6-5; j_gene: TRBJ1-4; abundance: NA; CDR3aa: ASSPGVRDEKLF